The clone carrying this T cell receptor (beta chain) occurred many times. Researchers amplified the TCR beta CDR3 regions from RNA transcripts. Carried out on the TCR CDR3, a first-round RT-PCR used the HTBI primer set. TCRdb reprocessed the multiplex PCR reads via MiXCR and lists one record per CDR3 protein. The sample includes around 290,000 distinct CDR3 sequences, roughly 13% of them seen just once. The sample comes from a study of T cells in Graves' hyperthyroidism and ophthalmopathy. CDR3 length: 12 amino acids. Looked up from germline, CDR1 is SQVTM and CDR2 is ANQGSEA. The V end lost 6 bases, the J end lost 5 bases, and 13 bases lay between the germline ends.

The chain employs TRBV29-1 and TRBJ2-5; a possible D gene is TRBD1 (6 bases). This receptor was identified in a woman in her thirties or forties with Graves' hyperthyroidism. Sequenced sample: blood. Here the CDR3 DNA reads TGCAGCGTACAGGGCACCGGGGAGACCCAGTACTTC. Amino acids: CSVQGTGETQYF.